This T cell receptor (beta chain) was identified in a study of blood T cell repertoires in COVID-19. Per the authors' pipeline: Scientists estimated how many nucleated cells there were by amplifying reference gene primers. Data came from immunoSEQ multiplex PCR; TCRdb stores just in-frame clones and leaves some out. Clone size and the V and J calls come from that table; the DNA yielded D and trimming. The table records some 150,000 clones, roughly 88% of them present only once. The sample holds one count of this clone. The V and J ends lost 3 bases and 4 bases, in that order; junction bases with no gene match: 4. The CDR3 is made up of 15 amino acids. From germline, CDR1 is SGHRS and CDR2 YFSETQ.

The specimen was PBMCs or T cells enriched from blood (not recorded which). This TCR came from a woman in her 30s with acute COVID-19. The chain joins TRBV5-1 to TRBJ2-3, with 11 bases matching TRBD1. DNA for the CDR3: TGCGCCAGCAGCTCGGACAGGGGGCCCCCAGATACGCAGTATTTT. Its protein is CASSSDRGPPDTQYF.